Listed here is a single T cell receptor (beta chain). Its antigen remains unknown. The sample comes from a study of graft-versus-host responses after intestinal transplantation. Across the study: Multivisceral, liver-intestinal, or isolated intestinal grafts were transplanted into recipients. All of the recipients had induction that used anti-thymocyte globulin, then tacrolimus and steroids for approximately 3 years.

Study findings and constraints: High graft-versus-host to host-versus-graft clonal ratios were seen in allografts of patients with graft-donor T cell macrochimerism.

Libraries were prepared by immunoSEQ multiplex PCR; TCRdb keeps only in-frame clonotypes and omits some of them. The profile shows 75,000 to 100,000 clones, roughly 93% of them singletons. After removal of 7 bases from V and 9 bases from J, the junction contained 4 bases not matched to a gene. The length of the CDR3 is 13 residues. Germline CDR1 reads LNHDA; CDR2 reads SQIVND (reference sequence). V usage is TRBV19 and J usage is TRBJ2-1, with 12 bases lining up with TRBD2. Source: unstimulated CD8+ T cells sorted from spleen or lymph node cells, taken before intestinal transplant. The sequence derives from a human donor who received an intestinal transplant. CDR3 DNA: TGTGCCAGTACTAGCGGGGGGGTCACTGAGCAGTTCTTC. Encoded protein: CASTSGGVTEQFF. Based on the CDR3 plus reference TRBV19 and TRBJ2-1, the full variable domain is DGGITQSPKYLFRKEGQNVTLSCEQNLNHDAMYWYRQDPGQGLRLIYYSQIVNDFQKGDIAEGYSVSREKKESFPLTVTSAQKNPTAFYLCASTSGGVTEQFFGPGTRLTVL.